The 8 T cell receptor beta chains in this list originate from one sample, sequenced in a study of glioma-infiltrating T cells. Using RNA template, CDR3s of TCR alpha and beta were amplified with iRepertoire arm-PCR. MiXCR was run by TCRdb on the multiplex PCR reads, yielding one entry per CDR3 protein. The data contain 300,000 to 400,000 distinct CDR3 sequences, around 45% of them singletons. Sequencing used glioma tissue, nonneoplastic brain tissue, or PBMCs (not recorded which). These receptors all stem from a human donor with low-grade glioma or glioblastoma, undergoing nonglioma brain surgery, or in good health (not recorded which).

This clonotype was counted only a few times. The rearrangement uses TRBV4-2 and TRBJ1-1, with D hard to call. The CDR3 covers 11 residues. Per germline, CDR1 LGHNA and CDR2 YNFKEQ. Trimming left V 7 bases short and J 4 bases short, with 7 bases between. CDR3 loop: CASTSPTEAFF. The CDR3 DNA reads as TGTGCCAGCACCTCGCCCACTGAAGCTTTCTTT.

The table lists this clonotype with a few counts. The CDR3 bases are TGTGCCAGCAGTTCCGGGACAGGGGGCGCCGGGGGGAACACTGAAGCTTTCTTT. It encodes CASSSGTGGAGGNTEAFF. V and J are TRBV6-6 and TRBJ1-1; the match to TRBD1 covers 12 bases. The V segment lost 4 bases and the J segment 1 base; nucleotides outside the gene matches: 10. Germline lookup yields CDR1 MNHNY and CDR2 SVGAGI (reference sequence). There are 18 residues in the CDR3.

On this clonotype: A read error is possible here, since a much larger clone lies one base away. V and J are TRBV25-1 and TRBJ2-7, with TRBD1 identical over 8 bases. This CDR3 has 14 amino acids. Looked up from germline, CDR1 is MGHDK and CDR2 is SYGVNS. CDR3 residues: CASSGWTGSHERYF. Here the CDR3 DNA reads TGTGCCAGCAGTGGGTGGACAGGGAGCCACGAGCGGTACTTC.

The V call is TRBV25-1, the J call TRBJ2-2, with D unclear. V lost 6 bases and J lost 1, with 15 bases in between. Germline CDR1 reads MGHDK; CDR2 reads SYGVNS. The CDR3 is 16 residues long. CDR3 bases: TGTGCCAGCAGCGTAGACGGGTCTATGAACACCGGGGAGCTGTTTTTT. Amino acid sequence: CASSVDGSMNTGELFF. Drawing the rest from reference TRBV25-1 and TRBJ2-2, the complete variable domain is EADIYQTPRYLVIGTGKKITLECSQTMGHDKMYWYQQDPGMELHLIHYSYGVNSTEKGDLSSESTVSRIRTEHFPLTLESARPSHTSQYLCASSVDGSMNTGELFFGEGSRLTVL.

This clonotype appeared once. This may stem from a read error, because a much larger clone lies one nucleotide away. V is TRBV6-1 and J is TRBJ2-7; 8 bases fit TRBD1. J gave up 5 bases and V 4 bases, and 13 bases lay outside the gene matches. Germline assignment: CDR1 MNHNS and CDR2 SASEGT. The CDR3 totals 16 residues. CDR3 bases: TGTGCCAGCAGTGTAATCGGGACAGGAGTTGCTGACGAGCAGTACTTC. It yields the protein CASSVIGTGVADEQYF.

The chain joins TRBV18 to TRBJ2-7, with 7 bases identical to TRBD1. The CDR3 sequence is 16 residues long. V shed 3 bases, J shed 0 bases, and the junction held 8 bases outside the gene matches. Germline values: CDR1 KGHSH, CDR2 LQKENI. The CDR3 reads CASSPSRGQISYEQYF. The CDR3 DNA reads TGTGCCAGCTCACCCAGTAGGGGACAGATCTCCTACGAGCAGTACTTC.

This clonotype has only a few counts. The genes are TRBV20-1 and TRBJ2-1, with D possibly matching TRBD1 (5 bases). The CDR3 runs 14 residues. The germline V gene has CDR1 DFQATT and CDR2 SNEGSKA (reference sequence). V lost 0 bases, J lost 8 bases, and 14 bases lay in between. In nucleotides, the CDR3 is TGCAGTGCTAGAGATAGGGCAGGGATCGATGAGCAGTTCTTC. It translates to CSARDRAGIDEQFF.

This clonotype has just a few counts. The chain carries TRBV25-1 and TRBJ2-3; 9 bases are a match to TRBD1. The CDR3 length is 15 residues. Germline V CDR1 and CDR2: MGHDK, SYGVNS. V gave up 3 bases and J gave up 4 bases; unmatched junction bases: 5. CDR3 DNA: TGTGCCAGCAGTGAGCACCGGACAGGGGCAGATACGCAGTATTTT. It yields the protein CASSEHRTGADTQYF.